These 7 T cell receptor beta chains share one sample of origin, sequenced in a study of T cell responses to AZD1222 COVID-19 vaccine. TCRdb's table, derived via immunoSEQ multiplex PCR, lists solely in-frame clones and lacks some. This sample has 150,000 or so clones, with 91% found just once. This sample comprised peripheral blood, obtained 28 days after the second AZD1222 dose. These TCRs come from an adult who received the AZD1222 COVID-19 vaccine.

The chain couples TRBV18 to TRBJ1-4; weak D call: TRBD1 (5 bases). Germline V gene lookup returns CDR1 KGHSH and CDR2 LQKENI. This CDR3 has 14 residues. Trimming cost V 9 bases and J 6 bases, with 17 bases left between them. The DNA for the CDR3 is TGTGCCAGTTCCCGGGACCCGGGAGATGAAAAACTGTTTTTT. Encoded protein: CASSRDPGDEKLFF.

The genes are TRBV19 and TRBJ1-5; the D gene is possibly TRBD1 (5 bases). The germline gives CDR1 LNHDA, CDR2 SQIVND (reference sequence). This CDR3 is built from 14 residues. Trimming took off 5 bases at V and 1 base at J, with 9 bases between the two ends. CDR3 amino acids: CASSSWGSNQPQHF. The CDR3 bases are TGTGCCAGTAGTTCTTGGGGGAGCAATCAGCCCCAGCATTTT.

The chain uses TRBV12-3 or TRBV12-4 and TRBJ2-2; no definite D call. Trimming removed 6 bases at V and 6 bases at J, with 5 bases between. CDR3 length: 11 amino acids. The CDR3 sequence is CASRGSGELFF. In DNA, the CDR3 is TGTGCCAGCAGGGGGTCCGGGGAGCTGTTTTTT.

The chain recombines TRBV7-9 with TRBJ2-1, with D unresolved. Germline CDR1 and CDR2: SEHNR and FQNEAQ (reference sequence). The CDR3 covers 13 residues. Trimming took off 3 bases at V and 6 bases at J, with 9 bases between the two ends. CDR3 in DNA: TGTGCCAGCAGCTTTACGGCGTCCAATGAGCAGTTCTTC. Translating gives CASSFTASNEQFF.

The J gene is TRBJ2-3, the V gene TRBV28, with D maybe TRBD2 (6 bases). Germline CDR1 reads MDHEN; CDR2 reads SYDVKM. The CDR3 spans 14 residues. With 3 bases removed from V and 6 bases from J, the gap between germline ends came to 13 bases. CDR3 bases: TGTGCCAGCAGTTTTCGTGGTGGGAGGGATACGCAGTATTTT. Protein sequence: CASSFRGGRDTQYF.

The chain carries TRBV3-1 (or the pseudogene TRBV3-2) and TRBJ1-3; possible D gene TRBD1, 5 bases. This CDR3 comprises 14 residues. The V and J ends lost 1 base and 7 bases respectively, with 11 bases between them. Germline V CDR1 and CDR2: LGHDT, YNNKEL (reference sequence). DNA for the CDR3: TGTGCCAGCAGCCAAGTCTCGGGGGGTAACACCATATATTTT. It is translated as CASSQVSGGNTIYF.

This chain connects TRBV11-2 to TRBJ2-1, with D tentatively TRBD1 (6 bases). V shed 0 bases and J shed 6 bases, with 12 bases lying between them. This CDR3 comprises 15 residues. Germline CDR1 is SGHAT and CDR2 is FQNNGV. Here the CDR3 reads CASSLDRTGINEQFF. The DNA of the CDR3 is TGTGCCAGCAGCTTAGACCGAACAGGGATCAATGAGCAGTTCTTC. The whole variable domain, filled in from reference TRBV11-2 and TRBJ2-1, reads EAGVAQSPRYKIIEKRQSVAFWCNPISGHATLYWYQQILGQGPKLLIQFQNNGVVDDSQLPKDRFSAERLKGVDSTLKIQPAKLEDSAVYLCASSLDRTGINEQFFGPGTRLTVL.